This entry lists 24 T cell receptor beta chains sequenced from one sample in a study of human T cells and chemical hapten exposure. MiXCR, run by TCRdb on the RACE reads, gives a single entry per CDR3 protein. The sample yields fewer than 300,000 distinct CDR3 sequences, approximately 8% seen once. Time point reported: pre-sensitization, week 0. Treatment meaning: therapeutic diphenylcyclopropenone sensitization with weekly scalp DPC. This material consisted of whole blood, taken in connection with sensitization to the hapten diphenylcyclopropenone (DPC). The receptors originated from a young man with alopecia areata. Some clones in this sample may be carry-over from other donors' samples.

This clonotype was recorded a few times. V gene TRBV5-6 combines with J gene TRBJ1-2; 8 nucleotides line up with TRBD1. Germline lookup yields CDR1 SGHDT and CDR2 YYEEEE. The CDR3 contains 15 residues. V was pared by 4 bases and J by 4 bases, with 9 bases of the junction left unmatched. The CDR3 bases are TGTGCCAGCAGCCCAACTACGACAGGGGTCTATGGCTACACCTTC. Translating gives CASSPTTTGVYGYTF. The whole variable domain, filled in from reference TRBV5-6 and TRBJ1-2, reads DAGVTQSPTHLIKTRGQQVTLRCSPKSGHDTVSWYQQALGQGPQFIFQYYEEEERQRGNFPDRFSGHQFPNYSSELNVNALLLGDSALYLCASSPTTTGVYGYTFGSGTRLTVV.

The gene calls are TRBV6-2 or TRBV6-3 and TRBJ2-1, with D possibly TRBD1 on 6 matching bases. Germline V gives CDR1 MNHEY, CDR2 SVGEGT. The CDR3 sequence is 14 residues long. Trimming removed 6 bases from V and 3 bases from J, with 12 bases in between. The CDR3 protein is CASRNPDSYNEQFF. CDR3 bases: TGTGCCAGCAGAAACCCGGACAGCTACAATGAGCAGTTCTTC.

This clonotype was seen many times. The limits of the CDR3 on the DNA are not certain, so only TCRdb's listed CDR3 is given. The V and J genes are TRBV29-1 and TRBJ1-1. The germline CDR1 and CDR2 sequences are SQVTM and ANQGSEA. The CDR3 is 12 amino acids long, termini counted. CDR3 residues: CSVISLDTEAFF.

This clonotype was found a few times. The gene calls are TRBV5-1 and TRBJ2-3; no clear D. V lost 2 bases, J lost 6 bases, and 13 bases lay in between. Looked up from germline, CDR1 is SGHRS and CDR2 is YFSETQ. The CDR3 is 14 amino acids. CDR3 bases: TGCGCCAGCAGCTTTGGTACTAACTCGGATACGCAGTATTTT. Translated, it gives CASSFGTNSDTQYF. The full variable domain, with the rest looked up from reference TRBV5-1 and TRBJ2-3, is KAGVTQTPRYLIKTRGQQVTLSCSPISGHRSVSWYQQTPGQGLQFLFEYFSETQRNKGNFPGRFSGRQFSNSRSEMNVSTLELGDSALYLCASSFGTNSDTQYFGPGTRLTVL.

At least ten counts were recorded for this clonotype. The J gene is TRBJ1-2, the V gene TRBV5-1; TRBD1 might be the D (5 bases). This CDR3 is built from 14 residues. Germline V gene lookup returns CDR1 SGHRS and CDR2 YFSETQ. V gave up 2 bases and J gave up 7 bases, with 15 bases separating them. DNA for the CDR3: TGCGCCAGCAGCTTCAGGGAACAGATCAGTGGCTACACCTTC. The encoded protein is CASSFREQISGYTF.

This clonotype was counted at least ten times. V gene TRBV28 combines with J gene TRBJ2-4, with TRBD2 identical over 9 bases. This CDR3 spans 15 amino acids. Germline values: CDR1 MDHEN, CDR2 SYDVKM. V shed 7 bases, J shed 0 bases, and the junction held 4 bases outside the gene matches. In DNA form, the CDR3 reads TGTGCCAGCACCAGCGGGGGGCTAGCCAAAAACATTCAGTACTTC. Translating gives CASTSGGLAKNIQYF.

This clonotype was counted between two and nine times. The CDR3 sequence is CASSLRPIPPTYEQYV. The DNA for the CDR3 is TGTGCCAGCAGCCTTAGACCTATTCCCCCTACCTACGAGCAGTACGTC. This chain connects TRBV5-6 to TRBJ2-7; D not resolved. Germline assignment: CDR1 SGHDT and CDR2 YYEEEE. This CDR3 has 16 residues. The ends were cut back, 4 bases at V and 2 bases at J, with 19 bases in the middle.

The rearrangement joins TRBV2 to TRBJ2-5; D is unclear. The CDR3 spans 14 residues. V was pared by 0 bases and J by 7 bases, with 12 bases between. CDR1 and CDR2 from the germline V gene are SNHLY and FYNNEI. The CDR3 nucleotides read TGTGCCAGCAGTGAAGCCCCGGGCCCCTCGACCCAGTACTTC. Translating it yields CASSEAPGPSTQYF.

The genes are TRBV9 and TRBJ2-3; maybe TRBD2 (6 bases). The CDR3 runs 16 residues. V was shortened by 0 bases and J by 0 bases, with 11 bases between the two germline ends. From germline, CDR1 is SGDLS and CDR2 YYNGEE. The CDR3 reads CASSVAPRGSTDTQYF. In nucleotides, the CDR3 is TGTGCCAGCAGCGTAGCTCCCCGGGGGAGCACAGATACGCAGTATTTT.

This clonotype has a count of ten or more. The CDR3 region is CSVALTGGNSGANVLTF. In DNA form, the CDR3 reads TGCAGCGTTGCGTTAACAGGGGGAAACTCTGGGGCCAACGTCCTGACTTTC. This chain links TRBV29-1 with TRBJ2-6; 8 nucleotides line up with TRBD1. V shed 4 bases and J 0 bases; nucleotides not matched to a gene: 8. CDR1 SQVTM and CDR2 ANQGSEA come from the germline V gene. The CDR3 has 17 residues.

The chain uses TRBV3-1 and TRBJ1-1; TRBD1 aligns across 11 bases. Looked up from germline, CDR1 is LGHDT and CDR2 is YNNKEL (reference sequence). The CDR3 runs 14 residues. Trimming removed 5 bases from V and 6 bases from J; junction bases left unmatched: 5. The CDR3 loop reads CASSWGTGGAEAFF. The CDR3 coding sequence is TGTGCCAGCAGCTGGGGGACAGGGGGTGCTGAAGCTTTCTTT. Complete variable domain (other parts from reference TRBV3-1 and TRBJ1-1): DTAVSQTPKYLVTQMGNDKSIKCEQNLGHDTMYWYKQDSKKFLKIMFSYNNKELIINETVPNRFSPKSPDKAHLNLHINSLELGDSAVYFCASSWGTGGAEAFFGQGTRLTVV.

In its sample, this clonotype was seen a few times. V usage is TRBV6-2 or TRBV6-3 and J usage is TRBJ2-7; TRBD2 might be the D (7 bases). The length of the CDR3 is 15 residues. The V gene lost 4 bases and the J gene lost 1 base, with 14 bases spanning the gap. Germline V gives CDR1 MNHEY, CDR2 SVGEGT. The CDR3 spells CASSSGGAGSYEQYF. For the CDR3, the DNA is TGTGCCAGCAGTTCGGGGGGCGCAGGGTCCTACGAGCAGTACTTC.

There are many counts of this clonotype. The chain uses TRBV29-1 and TRBJ1-2, with TRBD1 matching over 7 bases. CDR1 SQVTM and CDR2 ANQGSEA come from the germline V gene. The CDR3 runs to 15 residues. The J segment lost 2 bases and the V segment lost 3 bases, leaving 9 bases of the junction unmatched. In DNA form, the CDR3 reads TGCAGCGTTGACATCTTCCGGGACAGCAACTATGGCTACACCTTC. Amino acids: CSVDIFRDSNYGYTF. The complete variable domain, with remaining parts taken from reference TRBV29-1 and TRBJ1-2, reads SAVISQKPSRDICQRGTSLTIQCQVDSQVTMMFWYRQQPGQSLTLIATANQGSEATYESGFVIDKFPISRPNLTFSTLTVSNMSPEDSSIYLCSVDIFRDSNYGYTFGSGTRLTVV.

CDR3: CASSFQGYQETQYF. CDR3 coding DNA: TGCGCCAGCAGCTTCCAGGGTTACCAAGAGACCCAGTACTTC. The rearrangement uses TRBV5-1 and TRBJ2-5; perhaps TRBD1 as D (5 bases). V lost 2 bases and J lost 0, with 8 bases in between. This CDR3 is built from 14 residues. The germline gives CDR1 SGHRS, CDR2 YFSETQ. The complete variable domain, with remaining parts taken from reference TRBV5-1 and TRBJ2-5, reads KAGVTQTPRYLIKTRGQQVTLSCSPISGHRSVSWYQQTPGQGLQFLFEYFSETQRNKGNFPGRFSGRQFSNSRSEMNVSTLELGDSALYLCASSFQGYQETQYFGPGTRLLVL.

In its sample, this clonotype was seen a few times. The chain is built from TRBV20-1 and TRBJ2-1; 9 bases fit TRBD2. Per the germline V gene, CDR1 is DFQATT and CDR2 is SNEGSKA (reference sequence). Germline trimming cut 5 bases from V and 6 bases from J; bases unmatched to any gene: 11. CDR3 length: 15 residues. The CDR3 coding sequence is TGCAGTGCTTCCTCCTTTAGCGGGGGTGTCAATGAGCAGTTCTTC. It yields the protein CSASSFSGGVNEQFF.

This clonotype has only a few counts. The CDR3 DNA follows: TGTGCCAGCAGCTTGGTAGGACAGGAAGACACTGAAGCTTTCTTT. This translates into CASSLVGQEDTEAFF. The V call is TRBV5-8, the J call TRBJ1-1, with 7 bases identical to TRBD1. Germline V gene data show CDR1 as SGHTS and CDR2 as YDEGEE. V gave up 0 bases and J gave up 3 bases; unmatched junction bases: 5. The CDR3 is 15 residues long.

This clonotype was counted a few times. The V gene is TRBV6-4, the J gene TRBJ1-1; D is uncertain. Germline V lookup: CDR1 MRHNA, CDR2 SNTAGT. V was shortened by 3 bases and J by 2 bases, with 7 bases between the two germline ends. The CDR3 has 13 amino acids. CDR3 amino acids: CASSDSVNTEAFF. CDR3 coding DNA: TGTGCCAGCAGTGATTCCGTAAACACTGAAGCTTTCTTT.

The genes are TRBV5-5 and TRBJ1-5; 7 bases are a match to TRBD1. The CDR3 has 19 residues. Unmatched junction bases numbered 12, after V lost 0 bases and J lost 0 bases. The germline V gene encodes CDR1 SGHKS and CDR2 YYEKEE (reference sequence). CDR3 protein: CASSLAFQGGGYSNQPQHF. CDR3 sequence (DNA): TGTGCCAGCAGCTTGGCGTTCCAGGGGGGCGGCTATAGCAATCAGCCCCAGCATTTT.

This clonotype appeared a few times. The CDR3 bases are TGCGCCAGCAGCTTGCCTGCAGGGAACCAAGAGACCCAGTACTTC. Its translation: CASSLPAGNQETQYF. The J gene is TRBJ2-5, the V gene TRBV5-1, with a possible D match to TRBD1 (5 bases). CDR3 length: 15 amino acids. Germline V gives CDR1 SGHRS, CDR2 YFSETQ. Trimming left V 1 base short and J 0 bases short, with 10 bases between.

This clonotype has a count of ten or more. The chain uses TRBV6-5 and TRBJ2-5, with D unclear. The length of the CDR3 is 12 residues. V gave up 5 bases and J gave up 4 bases, with 8 bases separating them. Germline lookup yields CDR1 MNHEY and CDR2 SVGAGI. The CDR3 region has the DNA TGTGCCAGCAGTCGGACCCGAGAGACCCAGTACTTC. This codes for CASSRTRETQYF.

The chain recombines TRBV6-2 or TRBV6-3 with TRBJ2-1; 13 nucleotides agree with TRBD2. Germline V gives CDR1 MNHEY, CDR2 SVGEGT. The CDR3 has 17 residues. With 0 bases clipped from V and 7 bases from J, the junction kept 6 bases outside the gene matches. The CDR3 region is CASSYSGTSGVRNEQFF. In DNA, the CDR3 is TGTGCCAGCAGTTACTCCGGGACTAGCGGGGTTCGGAATGAGCAGTTCTTC.

This clonotype was counted many times. The V gene is TRBV5-1, the J gene TRBJ1-4; D call uncertain. This CDR3 has 14 residues. CDR1 is SGHRS, CDR2 YFSETQ, per germline. With 0 bases removed from V and 6 bases from J, the gap between germline ends came to 9 bases. The CDR3 region is CASSLDSGDEKLFF. The CDR3 DNA reads TGCGCCAGCAGCTTGGACAGCGGAGATGAAAAACTGTTTTTT.

V gene TRBV7-3 combines with J gene TRBJ1-2, with D possibly matching TRBD1 (6 bases). The CDR3 length is 14 residues. Germline loops: CDR1 SGHTA, CDR2 FQGTGA. V lost 1 base, J lost 8 bases, and 14 bases lay in between. The CDR3 reads CASSLITRGKGYTF. CDR3 DNA sequence: TGTGCCAGCAGCTTAATAACCAGGGGAAAGGGCTACACCTTC.

This chain connects TRBV20-1 to TRBJ2-3; the D gene is possibly TRBD1 (6 bases). Germline V gives CDR1 DFQATT, CDR2 SNEGSKA (reference sequence). The CDR3 length is 15 residues. V was clipped by 0 bases and J by 5 bases, with 15 bases between them. For the CDR3, the DNA is TGCAGTGCTAGAGACGGCAGGGGATTCGGAGATACGCAGTATTTT. This encodes CSARDGRGFGDTQYF.